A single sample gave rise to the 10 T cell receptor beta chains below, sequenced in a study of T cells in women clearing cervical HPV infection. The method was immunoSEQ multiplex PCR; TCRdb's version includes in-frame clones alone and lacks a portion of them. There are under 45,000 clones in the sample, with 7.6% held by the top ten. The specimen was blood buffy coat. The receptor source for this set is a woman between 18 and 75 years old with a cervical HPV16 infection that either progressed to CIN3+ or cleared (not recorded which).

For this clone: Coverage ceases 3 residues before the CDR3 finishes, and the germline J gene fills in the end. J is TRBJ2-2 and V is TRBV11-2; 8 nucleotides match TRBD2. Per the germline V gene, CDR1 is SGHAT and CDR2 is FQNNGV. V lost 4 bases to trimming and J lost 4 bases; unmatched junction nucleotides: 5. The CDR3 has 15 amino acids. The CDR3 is CASSSGLGPTGELFF. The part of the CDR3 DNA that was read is TGTGCCAGCAGCTCGGGACTAGGCCCCACCGGGGAG.

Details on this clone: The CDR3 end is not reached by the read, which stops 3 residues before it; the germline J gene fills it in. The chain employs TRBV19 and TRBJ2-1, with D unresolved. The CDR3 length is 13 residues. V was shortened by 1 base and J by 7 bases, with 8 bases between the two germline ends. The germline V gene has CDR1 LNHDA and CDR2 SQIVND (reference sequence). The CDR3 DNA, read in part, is TGTGCCAGTAGTATAGTCCAATTGAATGAG. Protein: CASSIVQLNE. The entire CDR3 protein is CASSIVQLNEQFF.

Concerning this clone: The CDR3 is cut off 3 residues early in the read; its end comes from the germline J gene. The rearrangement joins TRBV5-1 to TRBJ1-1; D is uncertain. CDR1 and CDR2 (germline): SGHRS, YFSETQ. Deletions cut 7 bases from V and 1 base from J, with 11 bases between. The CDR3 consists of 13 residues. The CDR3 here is CASRRAANTEAFF. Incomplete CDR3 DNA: TGCGCCAGCCGGAGGGCCGCGAACACTGAA.

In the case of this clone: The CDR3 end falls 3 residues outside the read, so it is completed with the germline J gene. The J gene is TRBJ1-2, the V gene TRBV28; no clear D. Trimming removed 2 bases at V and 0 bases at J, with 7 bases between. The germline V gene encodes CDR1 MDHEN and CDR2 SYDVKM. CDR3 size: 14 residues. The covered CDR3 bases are TGTGCCAGCAGTTTAGGCAAAGCTAACTATGGC. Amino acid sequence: CASSLGKANYG. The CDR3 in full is CASSLGKANYGYTF.

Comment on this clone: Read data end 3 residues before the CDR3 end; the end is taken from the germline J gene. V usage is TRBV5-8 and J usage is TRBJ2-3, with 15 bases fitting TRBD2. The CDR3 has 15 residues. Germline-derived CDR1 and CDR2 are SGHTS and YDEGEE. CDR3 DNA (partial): TGTGCCAGCAGCCCGGGACTAGCGGGGGGCGACACG. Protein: CASSPGLAGGDT. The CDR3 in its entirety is CASSPGLAGGDTQYF.

The chain's CDR3 is CSASRGLDSGNTIYF. The part of the CDR3 DNA that was read is TGCAGTGCTAGCCGGGGGTTGGACTCTGGAAACACC. The chain links TRBV20-1 to TRBJ1-3; D might be TRBD1 (5 bases). Read data end 3 residues before the CDR3 end; the end is taken from the germline J gene. CDR3 length equals 15 residues. V lost 3 bases and J lost 0, with 12 bases in between. CDR1 and CDR2 (germline): DFQATT, SNEGSKA (reference sequence).

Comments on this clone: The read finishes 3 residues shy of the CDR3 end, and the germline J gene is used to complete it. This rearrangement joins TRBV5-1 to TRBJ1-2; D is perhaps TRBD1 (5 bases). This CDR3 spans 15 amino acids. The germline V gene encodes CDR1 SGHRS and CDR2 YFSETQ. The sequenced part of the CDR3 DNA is TGCGCCAGCAGCTTAGATCTTCATCCCAAGGGGGGC. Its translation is CASSLDLHPKGG. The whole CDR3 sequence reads CASSLDLHPKGGYTF.

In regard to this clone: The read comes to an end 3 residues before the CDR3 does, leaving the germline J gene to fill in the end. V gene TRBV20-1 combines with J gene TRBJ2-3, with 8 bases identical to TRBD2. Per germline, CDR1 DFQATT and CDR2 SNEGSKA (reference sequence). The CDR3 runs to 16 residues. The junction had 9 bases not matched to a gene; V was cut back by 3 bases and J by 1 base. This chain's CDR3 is CSASVGGARGTDTQYF. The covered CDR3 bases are TGCAGTGCTAGTGTCGGGGGGGCACGGGGCACAGATACG.

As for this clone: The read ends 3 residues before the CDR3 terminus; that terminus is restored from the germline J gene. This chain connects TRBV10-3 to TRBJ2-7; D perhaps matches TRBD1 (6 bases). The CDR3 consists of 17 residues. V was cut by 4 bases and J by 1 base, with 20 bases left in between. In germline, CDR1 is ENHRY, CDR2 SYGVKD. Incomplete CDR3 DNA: TGTGCCATCAGTGCCCAGGGGTATCGGGATTCTTCCTACGAG. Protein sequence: CAISAQGYRDSSYE. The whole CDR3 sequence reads CAISAQGYRDSSYEQYF.

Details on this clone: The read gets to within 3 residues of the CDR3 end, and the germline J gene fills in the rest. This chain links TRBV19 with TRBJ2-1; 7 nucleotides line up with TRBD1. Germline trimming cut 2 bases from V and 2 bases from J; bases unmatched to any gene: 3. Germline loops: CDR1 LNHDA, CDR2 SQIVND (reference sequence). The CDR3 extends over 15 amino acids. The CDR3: CASSIPGQTYNEQFF. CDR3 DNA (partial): TGTGCCAGTAGTATACCGGGACAGACCTACAATGAG.